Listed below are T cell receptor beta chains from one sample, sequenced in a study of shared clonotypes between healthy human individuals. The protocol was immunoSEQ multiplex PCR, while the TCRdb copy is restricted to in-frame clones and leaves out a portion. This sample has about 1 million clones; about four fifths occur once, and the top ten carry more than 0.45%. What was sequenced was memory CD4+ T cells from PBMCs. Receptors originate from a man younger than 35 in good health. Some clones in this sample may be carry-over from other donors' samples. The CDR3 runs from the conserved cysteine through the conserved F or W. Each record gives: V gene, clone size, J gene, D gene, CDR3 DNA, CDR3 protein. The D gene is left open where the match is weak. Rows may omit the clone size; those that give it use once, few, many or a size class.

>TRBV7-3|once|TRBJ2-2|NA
TGTGCCAGCAGCTTCAGTCGTGCCGGGGAGCTGTTTTTT
CASSFSRAGELFF
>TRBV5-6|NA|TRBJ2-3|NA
TGTGCCAGCAGCGAAGATCCTAGCAAAGATACGCAGTATTTT
CASSEDPSKDTQYF
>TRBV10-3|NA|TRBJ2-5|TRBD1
TGTGCCATTGGGACAGAAGAGACCCAGTACTTC
CAIGTEETQYF
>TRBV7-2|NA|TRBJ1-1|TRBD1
TGTGCCAGCAGCTTATCCCGGGACAGCCAAGCTTTCTTT
CASSLSRDSQAFF
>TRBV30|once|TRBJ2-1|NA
TGTGCCTGGAGAAGAGTCAATGAGCAGTTCTTC
CAWRRVNEQFF
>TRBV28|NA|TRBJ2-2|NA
TGTGCCACCACGGGGGCAACGAACACCGGGGAGCTGTTTTTT
CATTGATNTGELFF
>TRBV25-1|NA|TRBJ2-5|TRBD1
TGTGCCAGCAGTGAAGCGGGACAGGGCCCCCAAGAGACCCAGTACTTC
CASSEAGQGPQETQYF
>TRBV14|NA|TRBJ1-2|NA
TGTGCCAGCAGCCAAGATTTTGGGGATGTGAGAGGCTACACCTTC
CASSQDFGDVRGYTF
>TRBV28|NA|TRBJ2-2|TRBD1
TGTGCCAGCACCCTCTTACAGGGGGCGTCAGGGACCGGGGAGCTGTTTTTT
CASTLLQGASGTGELFF
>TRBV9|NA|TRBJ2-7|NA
TGTGCCAGCAGCACCGCCGGGACTGCCTCCTACGAGCAGTACTTC
CASSTAGTASYEQYF
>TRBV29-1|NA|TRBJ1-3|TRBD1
TGCAGCGTTGGGGGACAGACCCGCTCTGGAAACACCATATATTTT
CSVGGQTRSGNTIYF
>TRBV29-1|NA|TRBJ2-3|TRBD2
TGCAGCGCTGGGACTAGCGGGACAGATACGCAGTATTTT
CSAGTSGTDTQYF
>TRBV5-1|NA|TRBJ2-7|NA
TGCGCCAGCAGCGCGCAGGGGATCGGGCGGAGGACCGAGCAGTACTTC
CASSAQGIGRRTEQYF
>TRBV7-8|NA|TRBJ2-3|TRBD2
TGTGCCAGCAGCCAACTGACTAGCGGGAGTTCAGATACGCAGTATTTT
CASSQLTSGSSDTQYF
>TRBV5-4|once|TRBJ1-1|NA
TGTGCCAGCAGCCCCTACCAGATGCTAAACACTGAAGCTTTCTTT
CASSPYQMLNTEAFF
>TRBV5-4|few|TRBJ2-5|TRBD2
TGTGCCAGCAGCTTGGCTGGTAGCGGGAGGACCCAAGAGACCCAGTACTTC
CASSLAGSGRTQETQYF
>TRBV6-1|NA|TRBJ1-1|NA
TGTGCCAGCAGTGAATTGGCAGGGCTGAACACTGAAGCTTTCTTT
CASSELAGLNTEAFF
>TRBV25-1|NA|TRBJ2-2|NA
TGTGCCAGCCGACAAAACACCGGGGAGCTGTTTTTT
CASRQNTGELFF
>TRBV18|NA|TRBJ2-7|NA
TGTGCCAGCTCAGGGGCAGAGATCTACGAGCAGTACTTC
CASSGAEIYEQYF
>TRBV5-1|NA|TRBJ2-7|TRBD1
TGCGCCAGCAGCTTCGGACAGGGGGAACGCTACGAGCAGTACTTC
CASSFGQGERYEQYF
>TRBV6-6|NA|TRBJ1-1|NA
TGTGCCAGCGCCGTCGGCAGCGACGCTGAAGCTTTCTTT
CASAVGSDAEAFF
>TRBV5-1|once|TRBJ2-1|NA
TGCGCCAGCAGCTGGGCTAGGGGCGAGCAGTTCTTC
CASSWARGEQFF
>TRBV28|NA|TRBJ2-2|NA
TGTGCCAGCAGTTTATGGGGGTTGCGGGGAGCCGCCGGGGAGCTGTTTTTT
CASSLWGLRGAAGELFF
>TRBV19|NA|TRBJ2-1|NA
TGTGCCAGTAGTGCGGGTCTAGCGTTGGGCGAGCAGTTCTTC
CASSAGLALGEQFF
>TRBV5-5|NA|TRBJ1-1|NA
TGTGCCAGCAGCCCACCGGGGAACACTGAAGCTTTCTTT
CASSPPGNTEAFF
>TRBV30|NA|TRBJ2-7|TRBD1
TGTGCCTGGAGTACAGGGGGGCGCGAGCAGTACTTC
CAWSTGGREQYF
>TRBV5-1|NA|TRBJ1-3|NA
TGCGCCAGCAGCTTGGGTTCGGGTCATAACACCATATATTTT
CASSLGSGHNTIYF
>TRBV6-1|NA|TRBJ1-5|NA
TGTGCCAGCACGACAGCTTATAGCAATCAGCCCCAGCATTTT
CASTTAYSNQPQHF
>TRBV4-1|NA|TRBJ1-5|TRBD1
TGCGCCAGCAGCCAAGTCGTGGGACAGGGGGCCGTCGACCGTTATCAGCCCCAGCATTTT
CASSQVVGQGAVDRYQPQHF
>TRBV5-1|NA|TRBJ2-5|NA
TGCGCCAGCAGCTTCTCGTTTACGACTAGTGTGGAGACCCAGTACTTC
CASSFSFTTSVETQYF
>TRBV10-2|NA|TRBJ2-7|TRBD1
TGCGCCAGCACCCGGACAGGGGGCTACGAGCAGTACTTC
CASTRTGGYEQYF
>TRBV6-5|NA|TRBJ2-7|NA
TGTGCCAGCAGGTCCCCCTGGCAGGATGACTACGAGCAGTACTTC
CASRSPWQDDYEQYF
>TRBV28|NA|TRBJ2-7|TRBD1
TGTGCCAGCAGTTTACTTTCGATGAACGCAGGGGGTAGCTCCTACGAGCAGTACTTC
CASSLLSMNAGGSSYEQYF
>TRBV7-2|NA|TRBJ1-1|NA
TGTGCCAGCAGCTTAGGCCAGAAGAACACTGAAGCTTTCTTT
CASSLGQKNTEAFF
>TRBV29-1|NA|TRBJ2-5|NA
TGCAGCGTGCGCCGAGGGGATGAGACCCAGTACTTC
CSVRRGDETQYF
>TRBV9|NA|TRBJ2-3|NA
TGTGCCAGCAGCGGAGGACAGCTCACAGATACGCAGTATTTT
CASSGGQLTDTQYF
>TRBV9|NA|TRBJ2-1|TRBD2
TGTGCCAGCAGCGCCTATTCTAGCGGGAATTACAATGAGCAGTTCTTC
CASSAYSSGNYNEQFF